The 32 T cell receptor beta chains in this list originate from one sample, sequenced in a study of T cell responses to AZD1222 COVID-19 vaccine. Profiling relied on immunoSEQ multiplex PCR, and the TCRdb table lists in-frame clones only, not all of them. The sample lists approximately 46,000 clones, over 60% occurring once. The sequencing here drew on peripheral blood, taken on day 0 of AZD1222 vaccination. The receptors originated from an adult in good health.

The chain uses TRBV6-1 and TRBJ1-6; D gene unclear. The CDR3 loop spans 17 amino acids. Germline-derived CDR1 and CDR2 are MNHNS and SASEGT. V dropped 2 bases and J dropped 7 bases, with 18 bases sitting between them. In nucleotides, the CDR3 is TGTGCCAGCAGTGAATGGGCAGGCGACGTCGAGAATTCACCCCTCCACTTT. Translation gives CASSEWAGDVENSPLHF.

The chain couples TRBV5-1 to TRBJ2-2; tentative D call: TRBD1 (6 bases). V lost 1 base and J lost 3, with 10 bases in between. Germline values: CDR1 SGHRS, CDR2 YFSETQ. The CDR3 length is 15 residues. The CDR3 DNA is TGCGCCAGCAGCTTGAGACAGGCCGACACCGGGGAGCTGTTTTTT. It is translated as CASSLRQADTGELFF.

The chain combines TRBV6-5 with TRBJ2-5; the D gene is possibly TRBD1 (5 bases). CDR3 size: 10 residues. V lost 7 bases and J 5 bases, leaving 5 bases between the germline ends. The germline V gene encodes CDR1 MNHEY and CDR2 SVGAGI. The CDR3 spells CASKGETQYF. Written as DNA, the CDR3 is TGTGCCAGCAAGGGGGAGACCCAGTACTTC.

V gene TRBV9 combines with J gene TRBJ1-1; D gene unclear. The CDR3 spans 13 residues. Germline assignment: CDR1 SGDLS and CDR2 YYNGEE. V was cut by 1 base and J by 1 base, with 5 bases left in between. CDR3 nucleotides: TGTGCCAGCAGCGTAACGGGGAACACTGAAGCTTTCTTT. It codes for CASSVTGNTEAFF. Based on the CDR3 plus reference TRBV9 and TRBJ1-1, the full variable domain is DSGVTQTPKHLITATGQRVTLRCSPRSGDLSVYWYQQSLDQGLQFLIQYYNGEERAKGNILERFSAQQFPDLHSELNLSSLELGDSALYFCASSVTGNTEAFFGQGTRLTVV.

This clone turned up a few times. The rearrangement joins TRBV4-1 to TRBJ1-4; 7 nucleotides line up with TRBD1. CDR3 size: 17 residues. Germline V gene data show CDR1 as MGHRA and CDR2 as YSYEKL. Trimming removed 2 bases from V and 2 bases from J; junction bases left unmatched: 8. The CDR3 protein is CASSQSAAGGTNEKLFF. The CDR3 DNA reads as TGCGCCAGCAGCCAATCGGCGGCAGGGGGGACTAATGAAAAACTGTTTTTT.

This sequence joins TRBV7-2 and TRBJ1-5, with D perhaps TRBD1 (5 bases). Germline assignment: CDR1 SGHTA and CDR2 FQGNSA. Trimming left V 6 bases short and J 6 bases short, with 18 bases between. The CDR3 has 15 residues. The CDR3 protein is CASRVAGGGGQPQHF. CDR3 DNA sequence: TGTGCCAGCAGGGTGGCCGGGGGGGGAGGTCAGCCCCAGCATTTT.

The gene calls are TRBV21-1 and TRBJ1-6; the D call of TRBD1 is as the table states it, not checked on the DNA. TRBV21-1 corresponds to a pseudogene. The CDR3 is 12 residues long. In DNA form, the CDR3 reads TGTGCCAGCAGACAGGGGGATTCACCCCTCCACTTT. Its translation is CASRQGDSPLHF.

This clone showed up just a few times. The rearrangement joins TRBV3-1 (or the pseudogene TRBV3-2) to TRBJ2-3, with 16 bases identical to TRBD2. Germline V gene lookup returns CDR1 LGHDT and CDR2 YNNKEL (reference sequence). There are 18 residues in the CDR3. The trim removed 3 bases at V and 4 bases at J, leaving 7 bases unmatched. In DNA, the CDR3 is TGTGCCAGCAGCCACCAGGGACTAGCGGGGGGGCAGGCAGATACGCAGTATTTT. Translated, it gives CASSHQGLAGGQADTQYF.

The V gene is TRBV3-1 (or the pseudogene TRBV3-2), the J gene TRBJ2-5; TRBD1 matches 9 bases. Germline V gives CDR1 LGHDT, CDR2 YNNKEL (reference sequence). V trimming: 6 bases; J trimming: 4 bases; junction bases outside the gene matches: 9. The CDR3 is 15 residues long. The CDR3 DNA sequence: TGTGCCAGCAGTTCTAACAGGGGGCTGGGAGAGACCCAGTACTTC. It is translated as CASSSNRGLGETQYF.

The chain couples TRBV3-1 (or the pseudogene TRBV3-2) to TRBJ1-1, with unresolved D. From germline, CDR1 is LGHDT and CDR2 YNNKEL (reference sequence). V was cut by 0 bases and J by 1 base, with 9 bases left in between. CDR3 length equals 15 residues. The CDR3 region has the DNA TGTGCCAGCAGCCAAGAGGTTCAGGCGAACACTGAAGCTTTCTTT. Its protein product is CASSQEVQANTEAFF.

The chain uses TRBV5-5 and TRBJ2-6, with 8 positions matching TRBD1. Germline loops: CDR1 SGHKS, CDR2 YYEKEE (reference sequence). This CDR3 is built from 16 residues. V shed 2 bases and J 2 bases; nucleotides not matched to a gene: 3. In nucleotides, the CDR3 is TGTGCCAGCAGCTTACAGGGGGTCCCTGGGGCCAACGTCCTGACTTTC. This gives the protein CASSLQGVPGANVLTF.

This clone was counted a few times. V is TRBV6-5 and J is TRBJ2-5; no reliable D call. CDR1 is MNHEY and CDR2 is SVGAGI in the germline V gene. V lost 8 bases, J lost 6 bases, and 19 bases lay in between. The CDR3 covers 14 residues. The CDR3 region is CASVLEVEQKTQYF. The DNA for the CDR3 is TGTGCCAGCGTACTCGAAGTAGAACAGAAGACCCAGTACTTC.

The rearrangement joins TRBV30 to TRBJ1-5; D is unclear. Trimming stripped 3 bases from V and 2 bases from J, with 11 bases between. The germline CDR1 and CDR2 sequences are GTSNPN and SVGIG (reference sequence). The CDR3 covers 14 residues. The CDR3 loop is CAWSVGPGNQPQHF. CDR3 DNA: TGTGCCTGGAGCGTCGGACCGGGCAATCAGCCCCAGCATTTT.

V is TRBV10-3 and J is TRBJ1-5; 7 bases are shared with TRBD1. V lost 6 bases and J lost 5; bases outside the gene matches: 7. There are 14 residues in the CDR3. In germline, CDR1 is ENHRY, CDR2 SYGVKD. The CDR3 sequence: CAIREGQADQPQHF. CDR3 DNA sequence: TGTGCCATCAGAGAAGGACAGGCAGATCAGCCCCAGCATTTT.

The chain recombines TRBV28 with TRBJ1-5; unclear D gene. This CDR3 is built from 14 residues. Trimming took off 1 base at V and 5 bases at J, with 9 bases between the two ends. Germline loops: CDR1 MDHEN, CDR2 SYDVKM. CDR3 in DNA: TGTGCCAGCAGTTTATACGGGTACGATCAGCCCCAGCATTTT. This gives the protein CASSLYGYDQPQHF.

This clone was recorded once. The V call is TRBV2, the J call TRBJ2-7, with 10 bases aligning to TRBD2. The CDR3 is made up of 14 amino acids. Germline V lookup: CDR1 SNHLY, CDR2 FYNNEI. V dropped 5 bases and J dropped 7; count of bases not matched to a gene: 8. CDR3 DNA: TGTGCCAGCAGTCATAGCGGGGGGCCGTATGAGCAGTACGTC. Protein sequence: CASSHSGGPYEQYV.

The chain recombines TRBV28 with TRBJ1-5; D gene ambiguous. V lost 1 base to trimming and J lost 5 bases, with 9 bases between them. Germline V gene lookup returns CDR1 MDHEN and CDR2 SYDVKM. This CDR3 comprises 14 residues. The CDR3 DNA reads as TGTGCCAGCAGTTTATTGTCGGGGTATCAGCCCCAGCATTTT. Translated, it gives CASSLLSGYQPQHF.

The rearrangement links TRBV19 to TRBJ2-5; perhaps D is TRBD1 or TRBD2 (5 bases each). Looked up from germline, CDR1 is LNHDA and CDR2 is SQIVND (reference sequence). The CDR3 consists of 14 residues. The V gene lost 8 bases and the J gene lost 0 bases, with 13 bases spanning the gap. CDR3 nucleotide sequence: TGTGCCAGTCGGGACGGAGCTTACCAAGAGACCCAGTACTTC. It codes for CASRDGAYQETQYF.

The rearrangement joins TRBV7-2 to TRBJ1-2; tentatively, D is TRBD1 (6 bases). This CDR3 spans 14 amino acids. Germline V lookup: CDR1 SGHTA, CDR2 FQGNSA. Trimming shortened V by 5 bases and J by 5 bases, and 15 bases separated the two germline ends. In DNA, the CDR3 is TGTGCCAGCAGCGTACAGGGAAGTAAATATGGCTACACCTTC. Protein: CASSVQGSKYGYTF.

V is TRBV20-1 and J is TRBJ2-5; the D call may be TRBD1 or TRBD2 (6 bases each). Trimming stripped 3 bases from V and 5 bases from J, with 19 bases between. Per the germline V gene, CDR1 is DFQATT and CDR2 is SNEGSKA (reference sequence). The CDR3 is 15 amino acids. The CDR3 DNA reads TGCAGTGCTAGTGGCTGGAGGGGGACTGGGGAGACCCAGTACTTC. Translation: CSASGWRGTGETQYF.

This clone was picked up one time. The chain carries TRBV5-4 and TRBJ2-3, with a tentative D call TRBD1 (6 bases). Trimming shortened V by 1 base and J by 3 bases, and 6 bases separated the two germline ends. The CDR3 has 13 residues. The germline gives CDR1 SGHNT, CDR2 YYREEE (reference sequence). CDR3 nucleotide sequence: TGTGCCAGCAGCTTGCAGGGGACAGATACGCAGTATTTT. This encodes CASSLQGTDTQYF.

J is TRBJ2-5 and V is TRBV3-1 (or the pseudogene TRBV3-2); D possibly uses TRBD1 or TRBD2 (5 bases each). Per the germline V gene, CDR1 is LGHDT and CDR2 is YNNKEL (reference sequence). This CDR3 is built from 14 residues. V lost 0 bases to trimming and J lost 6 bases, with 11 bases between them. The CDR3 DNA reads as TGTGCCAGCAGCCAAGATACCCAGGGACAGACCCAGTACTTC. Amino acid sequence: CASSQDTQGQTQYF.

This clone was picked up one time. V and J are TRBV7-8 and TRBJ1-5, with D unresolved. Germline values: CDR1 SGHVS, CDR2 FQNEAQ. The CDR3 sequence is 17 residues long. V was trimmed by 5 bases and J by 0 bases, leaving 17 bases between them. In DNA, the CDR3 is TGTGCCAGCAGCCGGGCGGTAGAAGCCTTTAGCAATCAGCCCCAGCATTTT. It encodes CASSRAVEAFSNQPQHF.

The DNA of the CDR3 is TGTGCCAGCAGCCAAGACCCCGAGGTCCCCTACACCTTC. Protein sequence: CASSQDPEVPYTF. This chain joins TRBV3-1 (or the pseudogene TRBV3-2) and TRBJ1-2; no firm D call. CDR3 size: 13 residues. Trimming pared 0 bases from V and 10 bases from J, leaving 12 bases between. CDR1 is LGHDT, CDR2 YNNKEL, per germline (reference sequence).

J is TRBJ2-1 and V is TRBV6-5, with 10 bases fitting TRBD2. Trimming cost V 4 bases and J 3 bases; bases outside gene matches: 3. Germline V gene data show CDR1 as MNHEY and CDR2 as SVGAGI. The CDR3 has 15 residues. The CDR3 sequence is CASSFASGGYNEQFF. DNA of the CDR3: TGTGCCAGCAGTTTCGCTAGCGGGGGCTACAATGAGCAGTTCTTC.

The chain employs TRBV19 and TRBJ1-2, with TRBD1 identical over 8 bases. Trimming cost V 5 bases and J 3 bases; bases outside gene matches: 11. Germline V gene sequence: CDR1 LNHDA, CDR2 SQIVND (reference sequence). The CDR3 is 16 residues long. The CDR3 DNA sequence: TGTGCCAGTAGTGACGTCCGGACAGGGAAGGACTATGGCTACACCTTC. Translating gives CASSDVRTGKDYGYTF.

In this sample, this clone turned up once. The chain employs TRBV5-1 and TRBJ2-1, with D perhaps being TRBD1 or TRBD2 (5 bases each). Germline loops: CDR1 SGHRS, CDR2 YFSETQ. This CDR3 region has 15 residues. V shed 4 bases and J shed 6 bases, with 17 bases lying between them. Here the CDR3 DNA reads TGCGCCAGCAGCCCCCGTATGGGACCCCTCAATGAGCAGTTCTTC. It codes for CASSPRMGPLNEQFF.

The gene calls are TRBV28 and TRBJ1-2; 8 nucleotides align to TRBD1. With 8 bases clipped from V and 4 bases from J, the junction kept 9 bases outside the gene matches. CDR3 length: 14 residues. The germline V gene encodes CDR1 MDHEN and CDR2 SYDVKM. The CDR3 protein is CASGSGQATYGYTF. In DNA form, the CDR3 reads TGTGCCAGCGGATCGGGACAGGCCACCTATGGCTACACCTTC.

The gene calls are TRBV11-2 and TRBJ2-7; D is ambiguous. The CDR3 has 11 residues. The germline V gene has CDR1 SGHAT and CDR2 FQNNGV. Trimming shortened V by 4 bases and J by 3 bases, and 4 bases separated the two germline ends. CDR3 nucleotide sequence: TGTGCCAGCAGCTCCCACTACGAGCAGTACTTC. It is translated as CASSSHYEQYF.

The rearrangement joins TRBV6-5 to TRBJ1-1; TRBD1 might be the D (6 bases). The CDR3 extends over 13 amino acids. Deletions cut 6 bases from V and 6 bases from J, with 14 bases between. Germline V gives CDR1 MNHEY, CDR2 SVGAGI. The CDR3 DNA follows: TGTGCCAGCAGGGCACTACGGGGGCCTGAAGCTTTCTTT. This sequence encodes CASRALRGPEAFF.

J is TRBJ1-4 and V is TRBV6-1; no firm D call. V dropped 2 bases and J dropped 7 bases, with 2 bases sitting between them. Germline CDR1 reads MNHNS; CDR2 reads SASEGT. The CDR3 length is 11 residues. CDR3 nucleotides: TGTGCCAGCAGTGAACGTGAAAAACTGTTTTTT. Its protein is CASSEREKLFF.

V and J are TRBV7-3 and TRBJ2-7; no definite D call. Germline V CDR1 and CDR2: SGHTA, FQGTGA. This CDR3 is 17 amino acids long. Deletions cut 5 bases from V and 7 bases from J, with 27 bases between. CDR3 in amino acids: CASSAPMKGSRPREQYF. In DNA form, the CDR3 reads TGTGCCAGCAGCGCACCTATGAAAGGGTCCAGGCCTAGAGAGCAGTACTTC.